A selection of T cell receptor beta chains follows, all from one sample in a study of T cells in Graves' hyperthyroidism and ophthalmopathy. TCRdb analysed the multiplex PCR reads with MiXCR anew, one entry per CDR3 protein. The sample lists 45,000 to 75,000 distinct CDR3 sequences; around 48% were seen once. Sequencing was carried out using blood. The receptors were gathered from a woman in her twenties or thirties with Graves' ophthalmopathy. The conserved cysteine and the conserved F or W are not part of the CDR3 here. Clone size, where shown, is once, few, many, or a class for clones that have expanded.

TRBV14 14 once ASSQESWAVWDEQY
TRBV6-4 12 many ASSDSNQGSEAF
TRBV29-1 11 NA SALGGANTGAF
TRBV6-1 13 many ASSFGQGAGNTIY
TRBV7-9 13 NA ASSWTGTGGYEQY
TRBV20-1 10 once SASGTTYGYT
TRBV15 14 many ATSRGSGTSTDTQY
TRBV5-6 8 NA ASSWDEQY
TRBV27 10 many ASSRTGVEQY
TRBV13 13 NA ASTIEGDGLYEQY
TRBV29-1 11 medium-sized SVASGNDSPLH
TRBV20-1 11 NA SAITVNEQPQH
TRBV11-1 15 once ASSLGTSGGGYETQY
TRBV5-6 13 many ASSLTGSSGNTIY
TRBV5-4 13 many ASSLGQVLNTEAF
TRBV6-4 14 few ASSDRTGKQTGELF
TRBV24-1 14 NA ALPGRQGGEDTEAF
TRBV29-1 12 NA SVEAGGYNSPLH
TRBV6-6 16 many ASSYPKGFAIGEEKLF
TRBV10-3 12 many AISGAGVTGELF
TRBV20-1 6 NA SASKSF
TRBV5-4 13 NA ASSSTGELESEAF
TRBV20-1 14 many SASPPRLAGAETQY
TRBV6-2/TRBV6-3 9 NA ASSPRETQY
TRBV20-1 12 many SASIGSPYNEQF
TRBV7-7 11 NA ASSLRGVDTQH
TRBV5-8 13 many ASSPQTGGGYGYT
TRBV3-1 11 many ASSQSAPGELF
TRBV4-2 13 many ASSQVSGKTYEQY
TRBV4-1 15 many ASSQDLWSTLAKEQY
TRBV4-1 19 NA ASSQVSTGEDYRDRYYEQY
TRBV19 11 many ASSISVDTEAF
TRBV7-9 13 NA ASSPGQGGSSEQF
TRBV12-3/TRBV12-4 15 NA ASRPAGGRAWRDEQY
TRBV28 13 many ASSLLVEPNTEAF
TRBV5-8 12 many ASSFGRTSYEAF
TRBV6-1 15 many ASSDQGGGRAAYEQY
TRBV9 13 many ASSGRLADYNEQF
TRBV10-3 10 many AISEWGTEAF
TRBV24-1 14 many ATSDPRTGDKNIQY
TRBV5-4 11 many ASSPKGAYEQY
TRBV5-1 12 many ASSLGDSASEQY
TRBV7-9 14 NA ASSRGQGRTNYGYT
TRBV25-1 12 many ASADRGLSYEQY
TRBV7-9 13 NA ASSFRGQSTDTQY
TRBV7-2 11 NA ASSLQGAPGNT
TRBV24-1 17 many ATSARSLHGGGTYNEQF
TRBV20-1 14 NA SALTGTRESLDTQY
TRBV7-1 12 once ASSATGLGNPLH
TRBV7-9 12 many ASRPGQGTDGYT
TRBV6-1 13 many ASPPGPPRADTQY
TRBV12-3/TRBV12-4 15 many ASSFGTGGLSSYEQY
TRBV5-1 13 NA ASSVVAGGRNTQY
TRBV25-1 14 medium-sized ASSYGSGRTTDTQY
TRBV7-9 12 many ASSLGTKTYEQY
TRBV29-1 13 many SANAGRSHTGELF
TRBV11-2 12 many ASSSSGSDDTQY
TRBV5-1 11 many ASSLGGWETQY
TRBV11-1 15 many ASSQGAPGLSLGEQF